The source of this T cell receptor (beta chain) is a study of beta chain features in type 1 diabetes. Study outcomes and limitations: It was not settled here whether HLA type affects TCRB rearrangement. More deletions and fewer insertions at VDJ junctions were found in patients with type 1 diabetes.

About this clone itself: Its antigen is unidentified.

The CDR3 sequence is 14 residues long. With 2 bases removed from V and 4 bases from J, the gap between germline ends came to 11 bases. The germline V gene has CDR1 MGHDK and CDR2 SYGVNS. Reverse transcribing all isolated RNA meant expressed TCRB transcripts were sequenced. Profiled with immunoSEQ multiplex PCR; TCRdb holds only in-frame clones, not every one. This sample yields hundreds of thousands of clones, of which around 16% are seen a single time; about 0.097% belongs to the top ten. Sequenced: naive CD4+ T cells from blood. The clonotype originates from a man aged 18 to 30 in good health. The V gene is TRBV25-1, the J gene TRBJ1-2; D remains ambiguous. CDR3 in DNA: TGTGCCAGCAGTGAACCCCTAATGGCCTATGGCTACACCTTC. It encodes CASSEPLMAYGYTF.